The table lists the clone carrying this T cell receptor beta chain with a few counts. What it binds is not known. The data belong to a study of T cells after yellow fever vaccination. Study information: Some fractions had low cell numbers, and these were prepared with SMART-Seq v4 Ultra Low Input. General observations from the study: A secondary response was less intense yet reached its peak sooner, at day 5 versus 15. Most clones from primary vaccination resurfaced after the booster (nearly 97% CD4, around 90% CD8).

V lost 5 bases and J 7 bases, leaving 9 bases between the germline ends. From germline, CDR1 is DFQATT and CDR2 SNEGSKA (reference sequence). The CDR3 length is 12 residues. Generation of TCR cDNA used 5'RACE template switching (which added a universal primer site and UMIs). TCRdb reanalysed the 5' RACE reads using MiXCR and keeps one entry per CDR3 protein. The table records 450,000 to 650,000 distinct CDR3 sequences, approximately 12% of them present only once. The sequence was obtained from a man aged 30-40 years who received the YFV17D yellow fever vaccine. The starting material was PBMCs, obtained on the day of the yellow fever booster vaccination. The rearrangement uses TRBV20-1 and TRBJ1-6, with D possibly TRBD1 on 6 matching bases. CDR3 sequence reads: CSAVDSNSPLHF. The CDR3 DNA sequence: TGCAGTGCTGTGGACAGCAATTCACCCCTCCACTTT.